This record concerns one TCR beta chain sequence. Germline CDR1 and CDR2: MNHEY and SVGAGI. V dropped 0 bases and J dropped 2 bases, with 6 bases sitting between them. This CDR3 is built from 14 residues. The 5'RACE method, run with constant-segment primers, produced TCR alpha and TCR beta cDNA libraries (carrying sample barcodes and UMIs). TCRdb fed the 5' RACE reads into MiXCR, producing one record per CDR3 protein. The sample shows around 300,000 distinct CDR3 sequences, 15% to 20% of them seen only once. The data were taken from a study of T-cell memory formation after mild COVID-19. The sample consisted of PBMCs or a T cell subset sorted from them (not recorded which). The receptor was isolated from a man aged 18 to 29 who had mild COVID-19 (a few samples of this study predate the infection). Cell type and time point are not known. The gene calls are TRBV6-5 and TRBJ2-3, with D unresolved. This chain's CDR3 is CASSYSEVTDTQYF. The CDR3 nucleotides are TGTGCCAGCAGTTACTCGGAAGTCACAGATACGCAGTATTTT.